This T cell receptor (beta chain) was identified in a study of blood T cell repertoires in COVID-19. Here immunoSEQ multiplex PCR was the method, and the copy in TCRdb shows in-frame clones only, minus some. The data contain about 300,000 clones, 87% of them singletons. The CDR3 extends over 14 amino acids. Germline V CDR1 and CDR2: MRHNA, SNTAGT. V trimming: 6 bases; J trimming: 4 bases; junction bases outside the gene matches: 8. This clone has more than one count but fewer than ten. This receptor was taken from a woman aged 25 to 39 who had recovered from COVID-19. This chain connects TRBV6-4 to TRBJ1-1, with 7 bases aligning to TRBD1. The sequenced material came from PBMCs or T cells enriched from blood (not recorded which). The CDR3 sequence is CASSVDRAGTEAFF. The CDR3 DNA reads as TGTGCCAGCAGCGTTGACAGGGCTGGCACTGAAGCTTTCTTT.